This record looks at one T cell receptor beta chain sequence and its context. The antigen is undetermined. Using immunoSEQ multiplex PCR, the repertoire was profiled, and TCRdb retains in-frame clones only, with some absent. The data show 7,000 to 8,500 clones, approximately 88% seen once. The J segment lost 3 bases and the V segment lost 5 bases, leaving 5 bases of the junction unmatched. The CDR3 runs to 15 residues. Germline values: CDR1 SEHNR, CDR2 FQNEAQ (reference sequence). This record comes from a study of neoadjuvant nivolumab and ipilimumab in lung cancer. About the study: The combination arm added day-1 ipilimumab 1 mg/kg to nivolumab 3 mg/kg on days 1, 15, 29.

Study observations and caveats: Compared with tumor-adjacent uninvolved lung, resected tumors showed greater richness and clonality. Blood richness before therapy tracked richness in tumors resected after neoadjuvant therapy. TCR sequencing covered a small number of samples.

The input for sequencing was tumor tissue, taken after neoadjuvant nivolumab, alone or with ipilimumab, at or shortly before surgery. The genes are TRBV7-9 and TRBJ2-1; TRBD2 matches at 9 bases. The receptor's source is an adult with non-small cell lung cancer. Some clones in this sample may be carry-over from other donors' samples. In DNA form, the CDR3 reads TGTGCCAGCAGCCATAGCGGGAGTAACTACAATGAGCAGTTCTTC. Translation gives CASSHSGSNYNEQFF.